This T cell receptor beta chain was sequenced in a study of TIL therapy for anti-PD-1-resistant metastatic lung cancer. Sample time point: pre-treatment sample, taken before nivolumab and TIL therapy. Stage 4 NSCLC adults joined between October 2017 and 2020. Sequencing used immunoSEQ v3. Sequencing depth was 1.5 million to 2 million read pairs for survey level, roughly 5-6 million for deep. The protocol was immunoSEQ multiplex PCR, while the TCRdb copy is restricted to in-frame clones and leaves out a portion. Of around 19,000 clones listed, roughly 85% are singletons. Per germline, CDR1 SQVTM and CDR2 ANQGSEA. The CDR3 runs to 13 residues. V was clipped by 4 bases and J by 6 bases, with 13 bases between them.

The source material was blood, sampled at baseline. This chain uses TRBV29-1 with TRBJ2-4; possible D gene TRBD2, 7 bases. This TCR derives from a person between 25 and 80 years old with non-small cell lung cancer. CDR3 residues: CSVGGGAGNIQYF. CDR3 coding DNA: TGCAGCGTTGGTGGGGGGGCAGGAAACATTCAGTACTTC.